This TCR beta chain was sequenced in a study of T cells in Graves' hyperthyroidism and ophthalmopathy. Study-level information: Peripheral blood samples were taken at initial diagnosis, prior to any treatment.

RNA transcripts provided the source from which TCR beta CDR3 regions were amplified. TCR CDR3 underwent first-round RT-PCR with the HTBI primer set. TCRdb called the multiplex PCR reads again in MiXCR, with one record for every CDR3 protein. The sample carries under 450,000 distinct CDR3 sequences, roughly 12% recorded once. Trimming removed 0 bases from V and 8 bases from J, with 12 bases in between. The CDR3 extends over 14 amino acids. CDR1 is SGHKS, CDR2 YYEKEE, per germline (reference sequence). Study-wide results and caveats: Through a model of 13 V-J features, ophthalmopathy was separated from stable hyperthyroidism.

Comments on this clonotype: What it binds is unknown. A much larger clone differs by one base, so this may be a read error.

The sample consisted of blood. The receptor was isolated from a man aged 30-40 years with Graves' hyperthyroidism that later progressed to Graves' ophthalmopathy. The V call is TRBV5-5, the J call TRBJ1-3, with a tentative D call TRBD1 (5 bases). CDR3 sequence reads: CASSLVGGMDTIYF. CDR3 in DNA: TGTGCCAGCAGCTTGGTCGGGGGGATGGACACCATATATTTT.